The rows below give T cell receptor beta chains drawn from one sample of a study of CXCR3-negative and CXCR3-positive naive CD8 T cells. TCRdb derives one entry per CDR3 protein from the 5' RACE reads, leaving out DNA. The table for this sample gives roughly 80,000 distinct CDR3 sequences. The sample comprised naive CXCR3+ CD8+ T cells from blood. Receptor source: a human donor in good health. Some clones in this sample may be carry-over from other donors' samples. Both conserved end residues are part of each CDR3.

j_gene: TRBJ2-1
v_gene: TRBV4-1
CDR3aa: CASSQPPSYNEQFF

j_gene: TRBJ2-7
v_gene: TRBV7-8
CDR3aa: CASSPGGTKLDEQYF

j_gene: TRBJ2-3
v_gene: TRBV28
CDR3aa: CASSLPSSGITDTQYF

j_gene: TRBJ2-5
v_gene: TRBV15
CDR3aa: CATGLHASETQYF

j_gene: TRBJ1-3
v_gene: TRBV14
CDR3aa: CASSQAGAPTPGNTIYF

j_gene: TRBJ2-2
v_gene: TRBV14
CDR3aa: CASSQEAEGALTGEPFF

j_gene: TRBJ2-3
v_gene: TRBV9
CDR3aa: CASSTTRDTDTQYF

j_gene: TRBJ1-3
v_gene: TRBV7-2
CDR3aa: CASSLGQMYLSGNTIYF

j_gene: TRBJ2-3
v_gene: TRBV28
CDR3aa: CASRSERYTDTQYF

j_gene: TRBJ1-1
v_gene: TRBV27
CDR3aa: CASIPGTGYLVTEAFF

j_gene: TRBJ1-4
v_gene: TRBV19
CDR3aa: CASSLRGGTNEKLFF

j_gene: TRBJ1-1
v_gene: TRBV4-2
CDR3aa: CASSAFGGHTEAFF

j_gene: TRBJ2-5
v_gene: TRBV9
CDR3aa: CASSPWDHQETQYF

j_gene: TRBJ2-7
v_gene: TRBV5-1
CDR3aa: CASSLGSSGSYEQYF

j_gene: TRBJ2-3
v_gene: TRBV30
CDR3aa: CAWNTGTTDTQYF

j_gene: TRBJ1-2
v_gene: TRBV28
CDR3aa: CASSLIPGHGYTF

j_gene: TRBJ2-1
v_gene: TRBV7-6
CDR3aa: CASSTLAGGFNEQFF

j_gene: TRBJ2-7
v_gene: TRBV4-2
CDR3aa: CASTYGPYEQYF

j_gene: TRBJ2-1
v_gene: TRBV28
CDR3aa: CASSFAGQGNEQFF

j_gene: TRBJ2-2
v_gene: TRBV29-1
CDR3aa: CSVERVAGRNTGELFF

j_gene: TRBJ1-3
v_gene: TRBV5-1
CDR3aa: CASSLRAPVDTIYF

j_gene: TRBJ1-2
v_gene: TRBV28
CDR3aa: CASSGQSRLIQLGANYGYTF

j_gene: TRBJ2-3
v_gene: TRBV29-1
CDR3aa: CSVGGTSGSTTTDTQYF

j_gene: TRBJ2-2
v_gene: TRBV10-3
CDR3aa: CAIKEGANTGELFF

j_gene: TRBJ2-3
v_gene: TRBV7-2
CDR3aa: CASSLVGDRVIADTQYF

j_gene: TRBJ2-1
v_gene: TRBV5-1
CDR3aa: CASSLEQGGLSEQFF